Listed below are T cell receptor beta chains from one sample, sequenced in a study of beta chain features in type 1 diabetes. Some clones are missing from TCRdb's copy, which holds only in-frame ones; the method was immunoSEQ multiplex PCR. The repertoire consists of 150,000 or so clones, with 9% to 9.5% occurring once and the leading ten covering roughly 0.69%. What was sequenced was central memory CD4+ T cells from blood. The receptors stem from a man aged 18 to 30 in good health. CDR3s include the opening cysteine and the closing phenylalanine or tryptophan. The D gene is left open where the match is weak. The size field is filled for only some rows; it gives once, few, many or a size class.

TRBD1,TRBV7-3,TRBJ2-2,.,TGTGCCAGCAGCCCCAGTAGGGGGCTCGACACCGGGGAGCTGTTTTTT,CASSPSRGLDTGELFF
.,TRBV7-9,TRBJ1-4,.,TGTGCCAGCAGCTCCTCGACAGGAGGTAATGAAAAACTGTTTTTT,CASSSSTGGNEKLFF
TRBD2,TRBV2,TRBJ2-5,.,TGTGCCAGCAGTGAAGCGCTTGGGACTAGCCGACAAGAGACCCAGTACTTC,CASSEALGTSRQETQYF
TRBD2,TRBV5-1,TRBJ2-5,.,TGCGCCAGCAGCTTAGGGCTAGCGGGGGATGAGACCCAGTACTTC,CASSLGLAGDETQYF
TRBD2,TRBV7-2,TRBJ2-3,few,TGTGCCAGCAGCTCTCCCGAGGAGCGGGGGGGCATAGATACGCAGTATTTT,CASSSPEERGGIDTQYF
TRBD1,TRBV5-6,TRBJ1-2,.,TGTGCCAGCAGCATCCCCCAGGGGGCGCATTTCTATGGCTACACCTTC,CASSIPQGAHFYGYTF
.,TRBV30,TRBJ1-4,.,TGTGCCTGGGTCGGACAGTTCTCGGAAAAACTGTTTTTT,CAWVGQFSEKLFF
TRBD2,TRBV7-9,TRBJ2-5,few,TGTGCCAGCAGCTTAGCAGCGGGGGGTCAAGAGACCCAGTACTTC,CASSLAAGGQETQYF
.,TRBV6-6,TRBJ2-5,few,TGTGCCAGCAGTGCCCCAGGGTCGGGGACCCAGTACTTC,CASSAPGSGTQYF
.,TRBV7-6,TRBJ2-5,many,TGTGCCAGCCGAGACTTCCAAGAGACCCAGTACTTC,CASRDFQETQYF
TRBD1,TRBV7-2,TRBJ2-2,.,TGTGCCAGCAGGCGACAGGGGGCAGTGACCGGGGAGCTGTTTTTT,CASRRQGAVTGELFF
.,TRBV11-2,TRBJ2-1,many,TGTGCCAGCAGCTTAGCGGTTAGCGTGGACAATGAGCAGTTCTTC,CASSLAVSVDNEQFF
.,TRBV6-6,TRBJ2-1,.,TGTGCCAGCAGTTACTCGGGGCAGGGGCACAATGAGCAGTTCTTC,CASSYSGQGHNEQFF
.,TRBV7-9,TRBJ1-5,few,TGTGCCAGCAGCTTTTCTAATCAGCCCCAGCATTTT,CASSFSNQPQHF
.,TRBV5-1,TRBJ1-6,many,TGCGCCAGCAGCTTGGCCAGTTTTGTGTCACCCCTCCACTTT,CASSLASFVSPLHF
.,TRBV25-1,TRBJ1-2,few,TGTGCCAGCAGTGAATGGGTAGGGGCGGAAGGCTACACCTTC,CASSEWVGAEGYTF
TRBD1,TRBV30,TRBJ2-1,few,TGTGCCTGGAGTACCCGGACAGGGGGCTGGAATGAGCAGTTCTTC,CAWSTRTGGWNEQFF
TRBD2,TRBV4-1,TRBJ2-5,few,TGCGCCAGCAGCCAAGAAGAGACTAGCGGGGGGCCGGAAGAAGAGACCCAGTACTTC,CASSQEETSGGPEEETQYF
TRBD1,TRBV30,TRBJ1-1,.,TGTGCCTGGAGTGAGATCAGGGGGAGCATGAACACTGAAGCTTTCTTT,CAWSEIRGSMNTEAFF
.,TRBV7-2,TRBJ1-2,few,TGTGCCAGCAGCCCTCGGGGTGGCTACACCTTC,CASSPRGGYTF
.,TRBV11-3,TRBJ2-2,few,TGTGCCAGCAGCTTACGGGGGACGGATCACACCGGGGAGCTGTTTTTT,CASSLRGTDHTGELFF
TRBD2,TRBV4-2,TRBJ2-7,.,TGTGCCAGCAGCCAGTTGGTAGCGGGGGGCACCTACGAGCAGTACTTC,CASSQLVAGGTYEQYF
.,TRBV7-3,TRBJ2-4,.,TGTGCCAGCAGCTTAACATCGGCGGGGAACATTCAGTACTTC,CASSLTSAGNIQYF
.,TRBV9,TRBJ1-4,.,TGTGCCAGCAGCCCCTCAACTAATGAAAAACTGTTTTTT,CASSPSTNEKLFF
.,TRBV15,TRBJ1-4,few,TGTGCCACCAGCAGAGATCCACAGGGTAATGAAAAACTGTTTTTT,CATSRDPQGNEKLFF
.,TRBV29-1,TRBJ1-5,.,TGCAGCGTTGCCAGATCAGAGGGGCCCCAGCATTTT,CSVARSEGPQHF
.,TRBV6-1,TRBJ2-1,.,TGTGCCAGCAGTAACTACGGTAAAAATGAGCAGTTCTTC,CASSNYGKNEQFF
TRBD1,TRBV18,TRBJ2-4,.,TGTGCCAGCTCACCGGGACAGGGGAGTGCCAAAAACATTCAGTACTTC,CASSPGQGSAKNIQYF
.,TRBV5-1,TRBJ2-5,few,TGCGCCAGCAGCTTGCGGGGGGCAGTAATGCCCCGGGAGACCCAGTACTTC,CASSLRGAVMPRETQYF
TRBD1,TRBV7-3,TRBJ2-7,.,TGTGCCAGCAGCTCACCGGGACAGGCTGTTTACGAGCAGTACTTC,CASSSPGQAVYEQYF
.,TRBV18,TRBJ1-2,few,TGTGCCAGCTCACCTGGGAGTTCTAACTATGGCTACACCTTC,CASSPGSSNYGYTF
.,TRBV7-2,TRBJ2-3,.,TGTGCCAGCAGCTCCAAAACAGATACGCAGTATTTT,CASSSKTDTQYF
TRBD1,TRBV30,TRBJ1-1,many,TGTGCCTGGAGGCCCGGGACAGGGGTAGCTTTCTTT,CAWRPGTGVAFF
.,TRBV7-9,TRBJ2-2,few,TGTGCCAGCAGCCAGAGACTTAACACCGGGGAGCTGTTTTTT,CASSQRLNTGELFF
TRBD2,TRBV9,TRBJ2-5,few,TGTGCCAGCAGCGTTGGGGTCTTAGCGGGGGCCGGGCAAGAGACCCAGTACTTC,CASSVGVLAGAGQETQYF
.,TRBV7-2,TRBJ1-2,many,TGTGCCAGCAGCTTAGCCGGGGACTTGGGCTACACCTTC,CASSLAGDLGYTF
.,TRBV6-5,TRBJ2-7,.,TGTGCCAGCAGTTTACAGTCGAGGGCCCTACACGAGCAGTACTTC,CASSLQSRALHEQYF
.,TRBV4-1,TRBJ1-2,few,TGCGCCAGCAGCCAAGAGCAGCAGGGGAGCTATGGCTACACCTTC,CASSQEQQGSYGYTF
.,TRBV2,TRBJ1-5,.,TGTGCCAGCAGGACAGCTCCATGGCAGCCCCAGCATTTT,CASRTAPWQPQHF
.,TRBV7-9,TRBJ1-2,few,TGTGCCAGCAGCTGGTCACCCAGCTATGGCTACACCTTC,CASSWSPSYGYTF
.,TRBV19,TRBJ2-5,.,TGTGCCAGTAGTATAGGGACAGCGCAAGAGACCCAGTACTTC,CASSIGTAQETQYF
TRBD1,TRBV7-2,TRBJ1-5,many,TGTGCCAGCAGCTCTACAGGGGATCCTAGCAATCAGCCCCAGCATTTT,CASSSTGDPSNQPQHF
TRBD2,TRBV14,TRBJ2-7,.,TGTGCCAGCAGCCAAGAAATACTAGCGGGAGTCTACGAGCAGTACTTC,CASSQEILAGVYEQYF
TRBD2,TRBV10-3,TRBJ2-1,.,TGTGCCATCAGAGGAGCGGGACTAGCAGGTGAGCAGTTCTTC,CAIRGAGLAGEQFF
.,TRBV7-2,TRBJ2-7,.,TGTGCCAGCAGCTTAGGCCGATCCAGACAGGTAGCCGAGCAGTACTTC,CASSLGRSRQVAEQYF
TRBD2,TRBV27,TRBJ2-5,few,TGTGCCAGCAGTTTCGGGGGGGGTCGGTTGGAGACCCAGTACTTC,CASSFGGGRLETQYF
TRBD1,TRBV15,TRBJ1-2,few,TGTGCCACCAGCAGAGCCCCGACAGGGGGCAACTATGGCTACACCTTC,CATSRAPTGGNYGYTF
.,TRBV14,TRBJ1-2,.,TGTGCCAGCTCCCCGACTGGGTCAAATGGCTACACCTTC,CASSPTGSNGYTF
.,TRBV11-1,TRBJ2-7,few,TGTGCCAGCAGCCGAGACTACGAGCAGTACTTC,CASSRDYEQYF
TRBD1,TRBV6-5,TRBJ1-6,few,TGTGCCAGCAGAGCCTCCCTAGGGGGCTCACCCCTCCACTTT,CASRASLGGSPLHF
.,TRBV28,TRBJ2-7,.,TGTGCCAGCAGCCTCCCACAGTTCTACGAGCAGTACTTC,CASSLPQFYEQYF
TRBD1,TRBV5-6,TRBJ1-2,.,TGTGCCAGCAGCTACGATCGACAGGGCACTCGTGGCTACACCTTC,CASSYDRQGTRGYTF
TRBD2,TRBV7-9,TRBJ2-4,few,TGTGCCAGCAGCAGGACTAGCGGGGGGAAAAACATTCAGTACTTC,CASSRTSGGKNIQYF
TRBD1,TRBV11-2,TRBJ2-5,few,TGTGCCAGCAGCCCAGGACAGGGGCCACAAGAGACCCAGTACTTC,CASSPGQGPQETQYF
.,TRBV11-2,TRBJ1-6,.,TGTGCCAGCAGCCCCAGACAGGAGTATTCACCCCTCCACTTT,CASSPRQEYSPLHF
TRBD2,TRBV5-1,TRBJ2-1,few,TGCGCCAGCACTGCCCTAGCGGGGGGGCCTGATGAGCAGTTCTTC,CASTALAGGPDEQFF
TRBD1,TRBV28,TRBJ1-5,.,TGTGCCAGCAGTTTATTGGGTAATGGACAGGCGCCAAATCAGCCCCAGCATTTT,CASSLLGNGQAPNQPQHF
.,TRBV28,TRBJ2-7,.,TGTGCCAGCACCGGAGGGGTTAAGACCTACGAGCAGTACTTC,CASTGGVKTYEQYF
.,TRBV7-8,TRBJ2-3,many,TGTGCCAGCAGCTTAAGCGGCAGGGGAAATACGCAGTATTTT,CASSLSGRGNTQYF
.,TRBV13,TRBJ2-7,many,TGTGCCAGCAGCCTAGGGCGTGAGGGCGAGCAGTACTTC,CASSLGREGEQYF